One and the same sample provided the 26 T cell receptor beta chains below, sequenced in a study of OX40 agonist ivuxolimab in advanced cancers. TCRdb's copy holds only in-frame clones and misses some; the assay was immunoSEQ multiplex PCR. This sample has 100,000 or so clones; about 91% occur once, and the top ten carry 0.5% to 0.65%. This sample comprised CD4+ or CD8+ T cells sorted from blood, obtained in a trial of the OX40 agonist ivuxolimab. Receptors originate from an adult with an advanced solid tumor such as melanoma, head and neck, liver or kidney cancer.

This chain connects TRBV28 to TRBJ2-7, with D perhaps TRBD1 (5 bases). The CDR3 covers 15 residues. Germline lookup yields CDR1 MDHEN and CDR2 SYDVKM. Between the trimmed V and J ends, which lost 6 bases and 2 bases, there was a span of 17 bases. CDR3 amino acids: CASSDPLGRAYEQYF. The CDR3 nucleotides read TGTGCCAGCAGCGACCCCCTCGGCAGGGCCTACGAGCAGTACTTC.

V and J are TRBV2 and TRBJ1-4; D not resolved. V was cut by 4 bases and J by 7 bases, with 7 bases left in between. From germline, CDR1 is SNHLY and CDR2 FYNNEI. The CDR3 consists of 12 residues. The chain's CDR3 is CASSALAEKLFF. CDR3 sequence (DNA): TGTGCCAGCAGTGCCCTCGCTGAAAAACTGTTTTTT. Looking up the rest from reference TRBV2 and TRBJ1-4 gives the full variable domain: EPEVTQTPSHQVTQMGQEVILRCVPISNHLYFYWYRQILGQKVEFLVSFYNNEISEKSEIFDDQFSVERPDGSNFTLKIRSTKLEDSAMYFCASSALAEKLFFGSGTQLSVL.

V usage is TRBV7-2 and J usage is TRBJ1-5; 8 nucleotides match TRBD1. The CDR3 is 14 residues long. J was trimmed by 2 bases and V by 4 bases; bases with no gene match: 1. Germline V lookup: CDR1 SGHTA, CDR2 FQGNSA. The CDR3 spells CASSSGGRNQPQHF. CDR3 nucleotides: TGTGCCAGCAGCTCAGGGGGCCGCAATCAGCCCCAGCATTTT.

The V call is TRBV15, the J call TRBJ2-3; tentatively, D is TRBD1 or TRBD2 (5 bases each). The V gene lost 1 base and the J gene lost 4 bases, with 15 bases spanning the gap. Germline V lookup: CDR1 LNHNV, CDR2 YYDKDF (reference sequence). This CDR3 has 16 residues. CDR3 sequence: CATSRASSRGADTQYF. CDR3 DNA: TGTGCCACCAGCAGAGCCTCGTCCCGAGGGGCAGATACGCAGTATTTT.

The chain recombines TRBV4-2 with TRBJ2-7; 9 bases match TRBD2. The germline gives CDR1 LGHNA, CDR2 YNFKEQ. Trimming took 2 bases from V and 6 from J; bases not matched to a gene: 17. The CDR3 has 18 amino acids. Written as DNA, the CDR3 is TGTGCCAGCAGCCAAACCCGGGTCGGGGCGGGAGGGGACGGCGAGCAGTACTTC. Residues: CASSQTRVGAGGDGEQYF.

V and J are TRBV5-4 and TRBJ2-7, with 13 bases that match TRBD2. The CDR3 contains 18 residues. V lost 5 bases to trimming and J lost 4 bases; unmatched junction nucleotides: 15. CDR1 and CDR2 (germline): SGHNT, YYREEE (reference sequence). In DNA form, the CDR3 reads TGTGCCAGCAGTCCCTTTGGGCTAAGGACTAGCGGGAGTTACGAGCAGTACTTC. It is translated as CASSPFGLRTSGSYEQYF.

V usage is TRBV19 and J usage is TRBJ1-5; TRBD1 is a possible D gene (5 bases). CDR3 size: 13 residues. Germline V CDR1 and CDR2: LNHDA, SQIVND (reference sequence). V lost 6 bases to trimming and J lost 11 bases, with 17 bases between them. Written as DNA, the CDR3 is TGTGCCAGTAGCAACGGACCCAGGGTAGCCCAGCATTTT. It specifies CASSNGPRVAQHF.

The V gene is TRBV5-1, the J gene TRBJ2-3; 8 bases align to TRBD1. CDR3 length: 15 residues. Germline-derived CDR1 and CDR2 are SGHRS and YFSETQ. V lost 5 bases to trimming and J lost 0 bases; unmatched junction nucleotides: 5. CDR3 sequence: CASRPQGESTDTQYF. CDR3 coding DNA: TGCGCCAGCAGGCCACAGGGGGAGAGCACAGATACGCAGTATTTT. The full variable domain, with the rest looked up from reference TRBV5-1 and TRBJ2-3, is KAGVTQTPRYLIKTRGQQVTLSCSPISGHRSVSWYQQTPGQGLQFLFEYFSETQRNKGNFPGRFSGRQFSNSRSEMNVSTLELGDSALYLCASRPQGESTDTQYFGPGTRLTVL.

Here the CDR3 reads CASSYSGTDRGGYTF. CDR3 DNA sequence: TGTGCCAGCAGTTACTCGGGGACGGACAGGGGAGGCTACACCTTC. The chain couples TRBV6-6 to TRBJ1-2, with TRBD1 identical over 9 bases. The V gene end was trimmed by 0 bases and the J gene end by 8 bases; junction bases not matched to a gene: 7. The CDR3 length is 15 residues. Germline V gene sequence: CDR1 MNHNY, CDR2 SVGAGI (reference sequence).

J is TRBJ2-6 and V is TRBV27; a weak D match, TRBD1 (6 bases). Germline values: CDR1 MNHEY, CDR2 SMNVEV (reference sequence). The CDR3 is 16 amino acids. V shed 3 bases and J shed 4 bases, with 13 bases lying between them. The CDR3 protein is CASSFRDRSGANVLTF. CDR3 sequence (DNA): TGTGCCAGCAGTTTCCGCGACAGGTCCGGGGCCAACGTCCTGACTTTC.

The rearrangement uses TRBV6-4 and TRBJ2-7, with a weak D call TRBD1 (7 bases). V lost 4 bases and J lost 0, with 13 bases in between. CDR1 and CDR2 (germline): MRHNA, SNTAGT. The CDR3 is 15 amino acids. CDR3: CASSGSGGPSYEQYF. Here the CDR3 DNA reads TGTGCCAGCAGTGGCTCAGGGGGGCCCTCCTACGAGCAGTACTTC.

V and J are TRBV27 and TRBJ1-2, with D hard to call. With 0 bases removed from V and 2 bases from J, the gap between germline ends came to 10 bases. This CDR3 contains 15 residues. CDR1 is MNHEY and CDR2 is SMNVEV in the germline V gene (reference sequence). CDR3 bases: TGTGCCAGCAGTTTATCCACAGCGCGGAACTATGGCTACACCTTC. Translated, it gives CASSLSTARNYGYTF.

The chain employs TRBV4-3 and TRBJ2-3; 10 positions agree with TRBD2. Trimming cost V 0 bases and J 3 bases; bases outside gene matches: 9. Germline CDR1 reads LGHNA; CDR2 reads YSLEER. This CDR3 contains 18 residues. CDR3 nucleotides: TGCGCCAGCAGCCAAGATCTGGCTAGCGGGAGATTTACAGATACGCAGTATTTT. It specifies CASSQDLASGRFTDTQYF.

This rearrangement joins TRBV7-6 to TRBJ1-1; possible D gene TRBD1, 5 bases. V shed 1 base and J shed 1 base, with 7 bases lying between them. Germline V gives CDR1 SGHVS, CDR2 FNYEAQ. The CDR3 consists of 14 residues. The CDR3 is CASSLGGENTEAFF. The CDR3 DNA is TGTGCCAGCAGCTTAGGAGGGGAGAACACTGAAGCTTTCTTT. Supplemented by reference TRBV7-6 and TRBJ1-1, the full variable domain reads GAGVSQSPRYKVTKRGQDVALRCDPISGHVSLYWYRQALGQGPEFLTYFNYEAQQDKSGLPNDRFSAERPEGSISTLTIQRTEQRDSAMYRCASSLGGENTEAFFGQGTRLTVV.

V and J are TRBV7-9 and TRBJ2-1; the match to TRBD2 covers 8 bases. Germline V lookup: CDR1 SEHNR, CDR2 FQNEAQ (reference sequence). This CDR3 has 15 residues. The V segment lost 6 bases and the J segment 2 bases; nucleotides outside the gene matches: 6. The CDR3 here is CASSSGEVPYNEQFF. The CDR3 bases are TGTGCCAGCAGTAGCGGGGAGGTCCCCTACAATGAGCAGTTCTTC.

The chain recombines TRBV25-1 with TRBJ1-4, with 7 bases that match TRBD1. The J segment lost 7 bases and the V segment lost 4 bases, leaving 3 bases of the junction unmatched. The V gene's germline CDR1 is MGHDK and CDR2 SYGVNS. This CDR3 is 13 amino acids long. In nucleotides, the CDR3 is TGTGCCAGCAGTGTTAGGACAGGTGAAAAACTGTTTTTT. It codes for CASSVRTGEKLFF.

CDR3 in DNA: TGTGCCAGCAGCACAACTAGCGGGAGTAGGGAGACCCAGTACTTC. The encoded protein is CASSTTSGSRETQYF. V and J are TRBV9 and TRBJ2-5; 11 positions match TRBD2. V lost 4 bases and J lost 5; bases outside the gene matches: 7. The CDR3 length is 15 residues. Germline CDR1 and CDR2: SGDLS and YYNGEE.

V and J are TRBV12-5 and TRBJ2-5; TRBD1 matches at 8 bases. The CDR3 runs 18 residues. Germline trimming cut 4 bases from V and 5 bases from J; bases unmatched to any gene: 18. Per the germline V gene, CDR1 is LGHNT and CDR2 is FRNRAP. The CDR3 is CASGSHHSGTGFRETQYF. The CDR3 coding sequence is TGTGCTAGTGGTTCCCACCATTCCGGGACAGGTTTTCGGGAGACCCAGTACTTC.

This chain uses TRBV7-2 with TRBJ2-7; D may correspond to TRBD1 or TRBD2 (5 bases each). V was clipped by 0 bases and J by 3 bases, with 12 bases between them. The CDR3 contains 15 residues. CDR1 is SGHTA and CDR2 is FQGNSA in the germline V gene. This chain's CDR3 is CASSLAAGGGYEQYF. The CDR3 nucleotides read TGTGCCAGCAGCTTAGCGGCGGGTGGGGGCTACGAGCAGTACTTC.

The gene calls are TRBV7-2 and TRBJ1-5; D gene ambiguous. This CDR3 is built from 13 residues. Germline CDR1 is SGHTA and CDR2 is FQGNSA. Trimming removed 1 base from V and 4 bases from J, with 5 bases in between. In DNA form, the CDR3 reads TGTGCCAGCAGCTTAGTAGTGAATCAGCCCCAGCATTTT. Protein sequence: CASSLVVNQPQHF.

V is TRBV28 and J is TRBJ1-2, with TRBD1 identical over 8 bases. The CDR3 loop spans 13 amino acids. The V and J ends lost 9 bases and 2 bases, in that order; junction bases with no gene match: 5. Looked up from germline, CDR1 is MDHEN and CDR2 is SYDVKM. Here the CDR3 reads CASGQGGNYGYTF. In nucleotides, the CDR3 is TGTGCCAGTGGACAGGGAGGGAACTATGGCTACACCTTC.

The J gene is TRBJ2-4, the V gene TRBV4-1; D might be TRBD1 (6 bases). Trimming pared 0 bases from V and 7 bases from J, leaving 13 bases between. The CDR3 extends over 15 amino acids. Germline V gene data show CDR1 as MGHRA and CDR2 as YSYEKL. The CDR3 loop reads CASSQDSGTYNIQYF. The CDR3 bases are TGCGCCAGCAGCCAAGATTCAGGGACATACAACATTCAGTACTTC.

CDR3 sequence (DNA): TGTGCCAGCAGCTTGAAGAGGGGAGACACTGAAGCTTTCTTT. The encoded protein is CASSLKRGDTEAFF. This sequence joins TRBV7-9 and TRBJ1-1, with D possibly being TRBD1 (5 bases). CDR1 SEHNR and CDR2 FQNEAQ come from the germline V gene (reference sequence). This CDR3 contains 14 residues. Trimming removed 3 bases from V and 3 bases from J, with 11 bases in between.

The DNA of the CDR3 is TGTGCCAGCAGCAACATAGAGCCCGTACTACGGAAAGCTTTCCGCTCCTACGAGCAGTACTTC. The encoded protein is CASSNIEPVLRKAFRSYEQYF. J is TRBJ2-7 and V is TRBV21-1; TRBD2 is the table's D call and was not checked against the DNA. TRBV21-1 is recorded as a pseudogene. The CDR3 totals 21 residues.

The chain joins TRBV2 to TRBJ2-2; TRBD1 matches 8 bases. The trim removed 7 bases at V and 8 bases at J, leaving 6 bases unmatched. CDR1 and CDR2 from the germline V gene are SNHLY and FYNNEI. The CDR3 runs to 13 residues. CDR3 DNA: TGTGCCAGCACCATAGACAGGGGAGGGGAGCTGTTTTTT. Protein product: CASTIDRGGELFF. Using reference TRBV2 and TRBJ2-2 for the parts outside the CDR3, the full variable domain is EPEVTQTPSHQVTQMGQEVILRCVPISNHLYFYWYRQILGQKVEFLVSFYNNEISEKSEIFDDQFSVERPDGSNFTLKIRSTKLEDSAMYFCASTIDRGGELFFGEGSRLTVL.

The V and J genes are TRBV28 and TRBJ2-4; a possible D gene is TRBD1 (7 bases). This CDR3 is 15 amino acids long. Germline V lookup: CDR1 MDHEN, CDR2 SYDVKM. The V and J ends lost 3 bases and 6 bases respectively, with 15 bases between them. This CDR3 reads CASSFGQGGRNIQYF. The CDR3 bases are TGTGCCAGCAGTTTTGGTCAGGGGGGAAGAAACATTCAGTACTTC.